The 16 T cell receptor beta chains below come from one sample, sequenced in a study of identical twins. TCRdb called the 5' RACE reads again in MiXCR, with one record for every CDR3 protein. The sample yields a few hundred thousand distinct CDR3 sequences, 9% seen once. Sample: naive T cells sorted from blood. The receptors were sampled from a woman between 50 and 59 years old in good health.

A single count supports this clonotype. The CDR3: CASSSQHTNEQFF. The DNA of the CDR3 is TGTGCCAGCAGCTCCCAACACACCAATGAGCAGTTCTTC. The rearrangement uses TRBV7-3 and TRBJ2-1; D remains unclear. Germline-derived CDR1 and CDR2 are SGHTA and FQGTGA. Trimming removed 4 bases at V and 6 bases at J, with 10 bases between. The CDR3 contains 13 residues.

The rearrangement links TRBV3-1 to TRBJ2-1; 9 bases fit TRBD1. There are 15 residues in the CDR3. Germline CDR1 LGHDT, CDR2 YNNKEL (reference sequence). Trimming cost V 0 bases and J 8 bases; bases outside gene matches: 5. The CDR3 nucleotides are TGTGCCAGCAGCCAAGATGGGACAGGGAGATATGAGCAGTTCTTC. Translated, it gives CASSQDGTGRYEQFF.

This chain links TRBV20-1 with TRBJ2-3; 9 bases line up with TRBD2. V dropped 2 bases and J dropped 4; count of bases not matched to a gene: 4. CDR1 and CDR2 (germline): DFQATT, SNEGSKA (reference sequence). The CDR3 covers 14 residues. CDR3 DNA sequence: TGCAGTGCTAGAAGGCGGGAGGGTCCAGATACGCAGTATTTT. Translating it yields CSARRREGPDTQYF.

The chain is built from TRBV4-2 and TRBJ2-1; tentative D call: TRBD2 (8 bases). This CDR3 region has 19 residues. The ends were cut back, 0 bases at V and 4 bases at J, with 22 bases in the middle. Germline V CDR1 and CDR2: LGHNA, YNFKEQ. The CDR3 sequence is CASSQEPGLAARGYNEQFF. The CDR3 region has the DNA TGTGCCAGCAGCCAAGAACCAGGACTAGCAGCCAGGGGGTACAATGAGCAGTTCTTC.

The J gene is TRBJ2-7, the V gene TRBV3-1; D perhaps matches TRBD1 (6 bases). The V end was cut by 7 bases, the J end by 0 bases, with 19 bases between. This CDR3 comprises 16 residues. The germline V gene has CDR1 LGHDT and CDR2 YNNKEL (reference sequence). The CDR3 nucleotides are TGTGCCAGCATCCTAAAGGGGCACAGGGCCTCCTACGAGCAGTACTTC. It specifies CASILKGHRASYEQYF.

This clonotype was detected only a few times. The V call is TRBV4-2, the J call TRBJ2-3; D gene uncertain. This CDR3 has 17 residues. Germline V gives CDR1 LGHNA, CDR2 YNFKEQ. The V gene lost 1 base and the J gene lost 2 bases, with 16 bases spanning the gap. Here the CDR3 DNA reads TGTGCCAGCAGCCAAGGGGGTTCGCGGACGAACACAGATACGCAGTATTTT. Amino acids: CASSQGGSRTNTDTQYF.

V gene TRBV5-1 combines with J gene TRBJ1-2, with 7 nucleotides matching TRBD1. Unmatched junction bases numbered 10, after V lost 2 bases and J lost 6 bases. Germline V gene sequence: CDR1 SGHRS, CDR2 YFSETQ. The CDR3 has 15 residues. CDR3 amino acids: CASSFGQEPRDGYTF. CDR3 DNA: TGCGCCAGCAGCTTCGGACAGGAGCCTAGGGATGGCTACACCTTC.

The V and J genes are TRBV12-5 and TRBJ1-3; 7 bases are a match to TRBD1. Germline CDR1 reads LGHNT; CDR2 reads FRNRAP. V lost 0 bases, J lost 3 bases, and 8 bases stayed unmatched. This CDR3 is 17 amino acids long. CDR3 amino acids: CASGLVLGQRNGNTIYF. CDR3 nucleotides: TGTGCTAGTGGTTTGGTACTGGGACAGCGGAATGGAAACACCATATATTTT.

There are many counts of this clonotype. The V gene is TRBV12-3 or TRBV12-4, the J gene TRBJ2-7; TRBD1 aligns across 10 bases. The V segment lost 4 bases and the J segment 2 bases; nucleotides outside the gene matches: 20. The CDR3 totals 20 residues. CDR3 sequence reads: CASSSPPGQGSGRAAYEQYF. Written as DNA, the CDR3 is TGTGCCAGCAGTTCCCCACCGGGACAGGGGAGTGGGAGGGCCGCCTACGAGCAGTACTTC.

This chain uses TRBV25-1 with TRBJ1-3, with a tentative D call TRBD1 (5 bases). The length of the CDR3 is 14 residues. V lost 3 bases to trimming and J lost 3 bases, with 9 bases between them. Germline assignment: CDR1 MGHDK and CDR2 SYGVNS. The CDR3: CASSDRVFGNTIYF. The DNA for the CDR3 is TGTGCCAGCAGTGACAGGGTATTTGGAAACACCATATATTTT.

This clonotype turned up a few times. V and J are TRBV6-5 and TRBJ2-7; TRBD2 agrees at 10 bases. This CDR3 is built from 14 residues. Germline loops: CDR1 MNHEY, CDR2 SVGAGI. The V segment lost 8 bases and the J segment 5 bases; nucleotides outside the gene matches: 9. CDR3 region: CASCQREGADEQYF. The CDR3 DNA reads as TGTGCCAGCTGCCAGCGGGAGGGCGCAGACGAGCAGTACTTC.

This clonotype has only a few counts. The CDR3 DNA follows: TGTGCCAGCAGCAACACAGGGGTTGCAGATACGCAGTATTTT. Its translation: CASSNTGVADTQYF. This chain joins TRBV21-1 and TRBJ2-3; no DNA check was done on the table's D call, TRBD1. TRBV21-1 has pseudogene status. The length of the CDR3 is 14 residues.

This clonotype was seen just once. This may arise from a read error, as a much more abundant clone is one base away. The V and J genes are TRBV5-1 and TRBJ2-5; TRBD1 might be the D (5 bases). The CDR3 is made up of 16 amino acids. Germline CDR1 is SGHRS and CDR2 is YFSETQ. The CDR3 is CACSSGVDSIQETQYF. The DNA for the CDR3 is TGCGCCTGCAGCTCAGGCGTAGACAGCATCCAAGAGACCCAGTACTTC.

This clonotype was counted between two and nine times. V usage is TRBV15 and J usage is TRBJ2-1; 7 bases are shared with TRBD2. The trim removed 2 bases at V and 4 bases at J, leaving 14 bases unmatched. There are 18 residues in the CDR3. Germline loops: CDR1 LNHNV, CDR2 YYDKDF (reference sequence). The CDR3 loop is CATSRQRWEGLSYNEQFF. The CDR3 region has the DNA TGTGCCACCAGCAGACAGAGGTGGGAGGGCCTTTCTTACAATGAGCAGTTCTTC.

In this sample, this clonotype turned up many times. The chain couples TRBV5-1 to TRBJ2-3; TRBD2 agrees at 13 bases. J gave up 5 bases and V 5 bases, and 8 bases lay outside the gene matches. This CDR3 contains 16 residues. The germline CDR1 and CDR2 sequences are SGHRS and YFSETQ. The CDR3 region is CASRELAGGPKDTQYF. The DNA for the CDR3 is TGCGCCAGCAGAGAACTAGCGGGAGGGCCGAAAGATACGCAGTATTTT.

The gene calls are TRBV6-5 and TRBJ2-1, with D unresolved. This CDR3 spans 15 amino acids. Trimming took off 3 bases at V and 6 bases at J, with 15 bases between the two ends. CDR1 is MNHEY, CDR2 SVGAGI, per germline. CDR3 region: CASSYLQGPFNEQFF. CDR3 nucleotides: TGTGCCAGCAGTTATCTACAAGGACCCTTCAATGAGCAGTTCTTC.